The present T cell receptor beta chain was sequenced within a study of blood T cell repertoires in COVID-19. The overall study: From the United States, Italy and Spain came samples of acute and convalescent COVID-19.

The CDR3 length is 14 residues. V was cut by 1 base and J by 4 bases, with 10 bases left in between. Per germline, CDR1 MNHEY and CDR2 SMNVEV (reference sequence). Under the authors' procedure: Reference gene primer amplification yielded estimated nucleated cell counts. Measured with immunoSEQ multiplex PCR; TCRdb has only the in-frame clones, and not every one. D and trimming were read from the DNA, whereas the V and J calls and clone size are those reported in that table. This table has 90,000 to 140,000 clones, 85% appearing once. The chain links TRBV27 to TRBJ1-1; the D is unclear. Sequencing input: peripheral blood. The receptor comes from a man aged 50-60 years with acute or convalescent COVID-19. In nucleotides, the CDR3 is TGTGCCAGCAGTTTATTTCTGGGCAGCACTGAAGCTTTCTTT. This sequence encodes CASSLFLGSTEAFF.